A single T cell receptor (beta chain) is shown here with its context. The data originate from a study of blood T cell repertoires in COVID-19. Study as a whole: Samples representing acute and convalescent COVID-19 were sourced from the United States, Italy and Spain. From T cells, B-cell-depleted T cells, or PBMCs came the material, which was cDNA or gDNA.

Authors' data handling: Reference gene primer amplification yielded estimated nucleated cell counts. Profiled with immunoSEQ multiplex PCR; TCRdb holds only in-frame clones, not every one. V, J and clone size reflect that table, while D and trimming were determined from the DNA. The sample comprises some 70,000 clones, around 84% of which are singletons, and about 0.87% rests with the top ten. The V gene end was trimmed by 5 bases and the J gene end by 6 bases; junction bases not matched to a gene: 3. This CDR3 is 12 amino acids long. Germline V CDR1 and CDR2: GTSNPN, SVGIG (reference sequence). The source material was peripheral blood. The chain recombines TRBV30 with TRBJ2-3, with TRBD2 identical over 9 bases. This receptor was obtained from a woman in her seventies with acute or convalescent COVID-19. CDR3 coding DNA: TGTGCCTGGCGCGGGGGGGGTGATACGCAGTATTTT. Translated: CAWRGGGDTQYF.